The 16 T cell receptor beta chains reported below all come from one sample, sequenced in a study of blood T cell repertoires in COVID-19. Produced via immunoSEQ multiplex PCR; TCRdb's table is partial and in-frame only. The profile covers about 130,000 clones, with about 85% appearing a single time and less than 2% taken by the ten largest. The material sequenced was peripheral blood. The receptor source for this set is a man between 65 and 85 years old with acute or convalescent COVID-19.

This clone was seen more than once but under ten times. This chain links TRBV20-1 with TRBJ2-3, with 11 bases fitting TRBD2. Unmatched junction bases numbered 7, after V lost 3 bases and J lost 2 bases. Germline values: CDR1 DFQATT, CDR2 SNEGSKA (reference sequence). CDR3 length equals 16 residues. The DNA for the CDR3 is TGCAGTGCTAGTTTGGGGACTAGCGGACCCACAGATACGCAGTATTTT. Amino acid sequence: CSASLGTSGPTDTQYF.

This clone was counted only a few times. V gene TRBV6-5 combines with J gene TRBJ2-7; 9 positions agree with TRBD2. Germline CDR1 MNHEY, CDR2 SVGAGI. Trimming removed 3 bases from V and 2 bases from J; junction bases left unmatched: 8. This CDR3 comprises 16 residues. The CDR3 is CASSYGGGVVPYEQYF. CDR3 in DNA: TGTGCCAGCAGTTATGGCGGGGGGGTTGTTCCCTACGAGCAGTACTTC.

The rearrangement joins TRBV27 to TRBJ1-2; 7 bases fit TRBD1. Germline assignment: CDR1 MNHEY and CDR2 SMNVEV (reference sequence). J lost 2 bases, V lost 5 bases, and 5 bases had no gene match. This CDR3 has 14 amino acids. CDR3 sequence (DNA): TGTGCCAGCAGTACGGGACAGACCAACTATGGCTACACCTTC. This gives the protein CASSTGQTNYGYTF.

The CDR3: CATSDRSSYEQYF. CDR3 nucleotide sequence: TGTGCCACCTCCGACAGGAGCTCCTACGAGCAGTACTTC. This chain joins TRBV24-1 and TRBJ2-7; TRBD1 is a possible D gene (6 bases). The CDR3 consists of 13 residues. Germline CDR1 reads KGHDR; CDR2 reads SFDVKD. The V gene lost 9 bases and the J gene lost 0 bases, with 11 bases spanning the gap.

The gene calls are TRBV27 and TRBJ1-6; D gene uncertain. Trimming pared 5 bases from V and 0 bases from J, leaving 14 bases between. Germline V lookup: CDR1 MNHEY, CDR2 SMNVEV (reference sequence). The CDR3 has 17 amino acids. This chain's CDR3 is CASSRVLPNSYNSPLHF. As DNA, the CDR3 is TGTGCCAGCAGTCGCGTCCTACCGAACTCCTATAATTCACCCCTCCACTTT.

This chain links TRBV19 with TRBJ2-7, with TRBD2 matching 9 bases. Trimming removed 5 bases from V and 0 bases from J; junction bases left unmatched: 5. Germline-derived CDR1 and CDR2 are LNHDA and SQIVND (reference sequence). The CDR3 sequence is 15 residues long. The chain's CDR3 is CASSSVGLASYEQYF. The CDR3 nucleotides are TGTGCCAGTAGTTCCGTGGGACTAGCCTCCTACGAGCAGTACTTC. Together with reference TRBV19 and TRBJ2-7, the CDR3 gives the full variable domain: DGGITQSPKYLFRKEGQNVTLSCEQNLNHDAMYWYRQDPGQGLRLIYYSQIVNDFQKGDIAEGYSVSREKKESFPLTVTSAQKNPTAFYLCASSSVGLASYEQYFGPGTRLTVT.

The chain couples TRBV15 to TRBJ1-3; D ambiguous. Trimming left V 0 bases short and J 4 bases short, with 13 bases between. The germline CDR1 and CDR2 sequences are LNHNV and YYDKDF (reference sequence). The CDR3 runs 16 residues. CDR3 sequence: CATSRDRGLGGNTIYF. DNA for the CDR3: TGTGCCACCAGCAGAGATCGAGGTTTAGGAGGAAACACCATATATTTT. Full variable domain (rest looked up from reference TRBV15 and TRBJ1-3): DAMVIQNPRYQVTQFGKPVTLSCSQTLNHNVMYWYQQKSSQAPKLLFHYYDKDFNNEADTPDNFQSRRPNTSFCFLDIRSPGLGDTAMYLCATSRDRGLGGNTIYFGEGSWLTVV.

This sequence joins TRBV10-3 and TRBJ2-7; TRBD1 matches at 9 bases. The trim removed 4 bases at V and 3 bases at J, leaving 4 bases unmatched. Per germline, CDR1 ENHRY and CDR2 SYGVKD. The CDR3 loop spans 14 amino acids. Here the CDR3 reads CAISVGTGNYEQYF. As DNA, the CDR3 is TGTGCCATCAGTGTAGGGACAGGGAACTACGAGCAGTACTTC.

The chain carries TRBV19 and TRBJ1-6, with D perhaps TRBD1 (5 bases). The CDR3 length is 13 residues. Trimming cost V 10 bases and J 4 bases, with 11 bases left between them. Germline lookup yields CDR1 LNHDA and CDR2 SQIVND (reference sequence). This CDR3 is CATLGQYNSPLHF. The CDR3 nucleotides are TGTGCCACCCTGGGGCAGTATAATTCACCCCTCCACTTT.

This chain joins TRBV28 and TRBJ1-5, with D possibly matching TRBD1 (5 bases). Germline CDR1 reads MDHEN; CDR2 reads SYDVKM. V was shortened by 1 base and J by 2 bases, with 12 bases between the two germline ends. The CDR3 is 16 residues long. Here the CDR3 DNA reads TGTGCCAGCAGTTTATCGGGGGGAAAGGGCAATCAGCCCCAGCATTTT. Protein product: CASSLSGGKGNQPQHF.

The V gene is TRBV7-2, the J gene TRBJ1-1, with no clear D. Trimming stripped 4 bases from V and 6 bases from J, with 9 bases between. The CDR3 covers 12 residues. In germline, CDR1 is SGHTA, CDR2 FQGNSA. CDR3 sequence reads: CASSSLPAEAFF. Written as DNA, the CDR3 is TGTGCCAGCAGCTCTCTTCCGGCTGAAGCTTTCTTT.

The chain couples TRBV3-1 (or the pseudogene TRBV3-2) to TRBJ2-1; no definite D call. Per germline, CDR1 LGHDT and CDR2 YNNKEL (reference sequence). The CDR3 is made up of 13 amino acids. V was pared by 3 bases and J by 0 bases, with 3 bases between. The CDR3 loop is CASSQSSYNEQFF. In DNA form, the CDR3 reads TGTGCCAGCAGCCAGAGCTCCTACAATGAGCAGTTCTTC.

This clone came up once. The rearrangement joins TRBV27 to TRBJ1-1; possible D gene TRBD1, 6 bases. The germline V and J ends were trimmed by 5 bases and 1 base, with 14 bases remaining between them. CDR1 is MNHEY, CDR2 SMNVEV, per germline (reference sequence). CDR3 length: 15 amino acids. CDR3 sequence reads: CASSAHRATNTEAFF. The CDR3 DNA follows: TGTGCCAGCAGTGCACACAGGGCAACGAACACTGAAGCTTTCTTT.

With regard to this clone: An end of the junction does not agree with germline; a read error may underlie this. This chain uses TRBV6-5 with TRBJ1-5, with TRBD1 matching 9 bases. The CDR3 loop spans 14 amino acids. The germline V gene has CDR1 MNHEY and CDR2 SVGAGI. Here the CDR3 DNA reads TGTGCCAGCATCTCGGACAGGGGCAACCAGCCCCAGCATTTT. This codes for CASISDRGNQPQHF.

CDR3 nucleotides: TGTGCCAGCAGTGACTGGCGGGTCTACAATGAGCAGTTCTTC. Its protein is CASSDWRVYNEQFF. The chain has TRBV2 and TRBJ2-1; D perhaps matches TRBD2 (5 bases). This CDR3 is 14 amino acids long. Germline V CDR1 and CDR2: SNHLY, FYNNEI. V was shortened by 3 bases and J by 3 bases, with 9 bases between the two germline ends.

V is TRBV6-1 and J is TRBJ2-7; weak D call: TRBD1 (6 bases). This CDR3 is 15 amino acids long. Germline V lookup: CDR1 MNHNS, CDR2 SASEGT. V gave up 0 bases and J gave up 4 bases, with 13 bases separating them. CDR3 sequence (DNA): TGTGCCAGCAGTGAAGCCCCGGGACACCAGTACGAGCAGTACTTC. Protein product: CASSEAPGHQYEQYF.